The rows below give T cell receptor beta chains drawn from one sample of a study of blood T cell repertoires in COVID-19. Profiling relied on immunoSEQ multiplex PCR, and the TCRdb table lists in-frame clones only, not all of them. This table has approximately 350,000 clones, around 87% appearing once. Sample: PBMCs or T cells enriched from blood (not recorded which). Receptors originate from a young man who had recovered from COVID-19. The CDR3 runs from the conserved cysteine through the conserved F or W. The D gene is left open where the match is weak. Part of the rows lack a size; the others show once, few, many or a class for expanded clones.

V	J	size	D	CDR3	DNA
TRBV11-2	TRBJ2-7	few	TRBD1	CASSSEGRQGGGYEQYF	TGTGCCAGCAGCTCAGAGGGGAGACAGGGTGGGGGCTACGAGCAGTACTTC
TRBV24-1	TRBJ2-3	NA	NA	CATSLGENTDTQYF	TGTGCCACCAGTTTAGGGGAAAACACAGATACGCAGTATTTT
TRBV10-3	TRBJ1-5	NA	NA	CAISESRGSVEPQHF	TGTGCCATCAGTGAGTCGCGGGGGTCGGTGGAGCCCCAGCATTTT
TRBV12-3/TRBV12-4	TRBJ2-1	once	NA	CASSQDTYNEQFF	TGTGCCAGCAGCCAGGACACTTACAATGAGCAGTTCTTC
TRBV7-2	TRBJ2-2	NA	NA	CASSPGKTFTGELFF	TGTGCCAGCAGCCCAGGGAAGACATTCACCGGGGAGCTGTTTTTT
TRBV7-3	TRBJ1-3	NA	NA	CAPPGPGWYFRNTIYF	TGTGCCCCGCCCGGCCCCGGGTGGTACTTTAGGAACACCATATATTTT
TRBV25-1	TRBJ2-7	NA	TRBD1	CASRGERGTGAYEQYF	TGTGCCAGCAGAGGGGAGAGGGGGACAGGAGCCTACGAGCAGTACTTC
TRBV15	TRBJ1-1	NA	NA	CATSRDKGRTEAFF	TGTGCCACCAGCAGAGATAAGGGGAGGACTGAAGCTTTCTTT
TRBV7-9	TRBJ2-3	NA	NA	CASNPGGTDTQYF	TGTGCCAGCAACCCAGGGGGCACAGATACGCAGTATTTT
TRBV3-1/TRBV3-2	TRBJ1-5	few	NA	CASSQAGGNQPQHF	TGTGCCAGCAGCCAAGCAGGTGGCAATCAGCCCCAGCATTTT
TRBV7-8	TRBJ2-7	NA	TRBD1	CASSWTGGALGDEQYF	TGTGCCAGCAGCTGGACAGGGGGCGCCCTGGGCGACGAGCAGTACTTC
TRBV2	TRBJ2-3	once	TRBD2	CASSDPATSGYQYF	TGTGCCAGCAGTGACCCTGCGACTAGCGGGTATCAGTATTTT
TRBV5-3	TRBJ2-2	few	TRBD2	CARSLRVAGVGRKHTGELFF	TGTGCCAGAAGCTTGAGAGTAGCGGGTGTGGGGCGGAAACACACCGGGGAGCTGTTTTTT
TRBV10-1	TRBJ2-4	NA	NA	CASSENGGGIQYF	TGCGCCAGCAGTGAAAATGGGGGAGGCATTCAGTACTTC
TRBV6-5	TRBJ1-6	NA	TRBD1	CASSRDRDSPLHF	TGTGCCAGCAGTCGGGACAGGGACTCACCCCTCCACTTT
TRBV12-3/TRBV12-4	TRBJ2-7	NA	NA	CASSLGTVYEQYF	TGTGCCAGCAGTTTAGGGACAGTCTACGAGCAGTACTTC
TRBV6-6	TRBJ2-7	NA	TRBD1	CASSLRTGGFSSYEQYF	TGTGCCAGCAGTCTACGGACAGGGGGATTTAGTTCCTACGAGCAGTACTTC
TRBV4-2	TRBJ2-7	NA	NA	CASSREMRAHEQYF	TGTGCCAGCAGCCGAGAGATGCGGGCCCACGAGCAGTACTTC
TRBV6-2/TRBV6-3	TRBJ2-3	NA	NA	CASSSAPTKPNTDTQYF	TGTGCCAGCAGTTCCGCCCCTACTAAGCCCAACACAGATACGCAGTATTTT
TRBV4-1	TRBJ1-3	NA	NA	CASSQVGRGGNTIYF	TGCGCCAGCAGCCAAGTCGGCAGGGGTGGAAACACCATATATTTT
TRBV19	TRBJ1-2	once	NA	CASRPSGRGGYTF	TGTGCCAGTAGACCTTCCGGGAGGGGCGGCTACACCTTC
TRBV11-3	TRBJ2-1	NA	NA	CASSLRSDRTNEQFF	TGTGCCAGCAGCTTGAGGTCAGATAGAACCAATGAGCAGTTCTTC
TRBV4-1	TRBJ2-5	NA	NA	CASSQVGTQYF	TGCGCCAGCAGCCAAGTCGGGACCCAGTACTTC
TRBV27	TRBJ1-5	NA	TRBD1	CASSSTDRGLQPQHF	TGTGCCAGCAGTTCCACCGACAGGGGGCTTCAGCCCCAGCATTTT
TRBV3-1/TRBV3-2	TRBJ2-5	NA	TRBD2	CASRRLAGQETQYF	TGTGCCAGCAGACGACTAGCGGGGCAAGAGACCCAGTACTTC
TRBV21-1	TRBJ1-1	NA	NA	CASSKRGPPCVTEAFF	TGTGCCAGCAGCAAAAGGGGCCCCCCCTGTGTCACTGAAGCTTTCTTT
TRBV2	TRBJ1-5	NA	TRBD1	CASTVRGGDQPQHF	TGTGCCAGCACGGTGAGAGGGGGCGATCAGCCCCAGCATTTT
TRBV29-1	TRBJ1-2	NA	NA	CSVELYRDTGYTF	TGCAGCGTTGAGCTGTACCGGGACACAGGATACACCTTC
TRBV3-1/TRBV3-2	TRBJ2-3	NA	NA	CASSRSDYPGTDTQYF	TGTGCCAGCAGCCGTTCGGACTACCCCGGCACAGATACGCAGTATTTT
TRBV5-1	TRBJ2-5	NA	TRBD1	CASSLVQGARETQYF	TGCGCCAGCAGCTTAGTACAGGGGGCGCGGGAGACCCAGTACTTC
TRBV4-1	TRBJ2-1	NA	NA	CASSHSGSHNEQFF	TGCGCCAGCAGCCATTCGGGATCCCACAATGAGCAGTTCTTC
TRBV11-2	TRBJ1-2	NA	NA	CASSPRGGDYGYTF	TGTGCCAGCAGCCCAAGAGGGGGAGATTATGGCTACACCTTC
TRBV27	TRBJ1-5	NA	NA	CASSSTGWSNQPQHF	TGTGCCAGCAGTTCCACAGGGTGGAGCAATCAGCCCCAGCATTTT
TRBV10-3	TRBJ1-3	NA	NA	CATKGISGNTIYF	TGTGCCACTAAGGGGATCTCTGGAAACACCATATATTTT
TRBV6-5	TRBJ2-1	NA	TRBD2	CASGLAAKWSEQFF	TGTGCCAGCGGCCTAGCGGCCAAGTGGAGTGAGCAGTTCTTC
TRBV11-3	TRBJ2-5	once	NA	CASSHPGEGETQYF	TGTGCCAGCAGCCACCCCGGTGAGGGAGAGACCCAGTACTTC
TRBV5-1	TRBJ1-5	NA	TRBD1	CASSLGQGAQPQHF	TGCGCCAGCAGCTTGGGGCAGGGGGCGCAGCCCCAGCATTTT
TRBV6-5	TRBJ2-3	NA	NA	CASSQAGLHTDTQYF	TGTGCCAGCAGTCAGGCAGGTCTCCACACAGATACGCAGTATTTT
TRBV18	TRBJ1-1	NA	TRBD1	CASSHGQGGSGTEAFF	TGTGCCAGCTCTCATGGACAGGGAGGCTCAGGCACTGAAGCTTTCTTT
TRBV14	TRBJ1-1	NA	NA	CASSPPPNTEAFF	TGTGCCAGCAGCCCTCCCCCGAACACTGAAGCTTTCTTT
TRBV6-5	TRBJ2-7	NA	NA	CASSIQGASGYEQYF	TGTGCCAGCAGTATACAGGGTGCAAGCGGCTACGAGCAGTACTTC
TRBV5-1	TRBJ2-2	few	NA	CASSYVQGSGGELFF	TGCGCCAGCAGCTACGTACAGGGATCGGGCGGGGAGCTGTTTTTT
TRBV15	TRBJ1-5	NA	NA	CATSRADWQLEEPQHF	TGTGCCACCAGCAGAGCAGATTGGCAGCTAGAGGAGCCCCAGCATTTT
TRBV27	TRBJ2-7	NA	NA	CASSHQVFTGTERTSSYEQYF	TGTGCCAGCAGTCATCAGGTCTTTACCGGGACTGAGAGGACCAGCTCCTACGAGCAGTACTTC
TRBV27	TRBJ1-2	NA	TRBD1	CASSLTGQELRLYGYTF	TGTGCCAGCAGTCTCACCGGACAGGAGCTTAGGTTATATGGCTACACCTTC
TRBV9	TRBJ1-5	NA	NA	CASSAGQNLNQPQHF	TGTGCCAGCAGCGCCGGACAGAACCTCAATCAGCCCCAGCATTTT
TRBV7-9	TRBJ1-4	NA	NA	CASSFSAGGTNEKLFF	TGTGCCAGCAGCTTTTCGGCCGGGGGAACTAATGAAAAACTGTTTTTT
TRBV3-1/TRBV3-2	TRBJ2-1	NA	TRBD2	CASSQDRASGRSYNEQFF	TGTGCCAGCAGCCAAGATCGGGCTAGCGGGAGGTCCTACAATGAGCAGTTCTTC
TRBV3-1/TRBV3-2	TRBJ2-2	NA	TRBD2	CASRRPARTSGHTGELFF	TGTGCCAGCAGACGACCCGCTCGGACTAGCGGACACACCGGGGAGCTGTTTTTT